The entry that follows covers one TCR beta chain sequence. In the original analysis: Amplifying reference gene primers gave estimates of nucleated cell counts. Clones were sequenced by immunoSEQ multiplex PCR, and TCRdb holds only the in-frame ones, with some missing. V and J calls and clone size are as listed in that table; D and trimming were resolved from the DNA. The sample lists 300,000 to 400,000 clones; about 89% were seen once. Living in roughly 25 US areas, the participants were between about 18 and 100 years of age. This entry belongs to a study of blood T cell repertoires in COVID-19. Overall study: The United States, Italy and Spain supplied acute and convalescent COVID-19 samples.

The V and J ends lost 6 bases and 0 bases, in that order; junction bases with no gene match: 6. Germline CDR1 reads SGHRS; CDR2 reads YFSETQ. This CDR3 region has 14 residues. The receptor was derived from a man in his sixties who had recovered from COVID-19. The sample was PBMCs or T cells enriched from blood (not recorded which). This rearrangement joins TRBV5-1 to TRBJ2-7, with 7 bases lining up with TRBD1. This CDR3 reads CASTLGDSSYEQYF. Here the CDR3 DNA reads TGCGCCAGCACCTTAGGGGACAGCTCCTACGAGCAGTACTTC.